This is a list of T cell receptor beta chains from one sample in a study of CD4+ T cells in melanoma. The table came from immunoSEQ multiplex PCR; TCRdb's copy has only in-frame clones and leaves some out. The data show 110,000 to 150,000 clones, 85% to 95% seen once. The receptors derive from a human donor with melanoma. The conserved cysteine and the conserved F or W are not part of the CDR3 here.

j_gene: TRBJ2-3
v_gene: TRBV29-1
CDR3aa: SVSVGDTQY

j_gene: TRBJ2-7
v_gene: TRBV10-3
CDR3aa: AISDRDSIYEQY

j_gene: TRBJ1-6
v_gene: TRBV28
CDR3aa: ASSFSSRPEALH

j_gene: TRBJ1-5
v_gene: TRBV5-1
CDR3aa: ASSLMAGQPQH

j_gene: TRBJ2-7
v_gene: TRBV6-1
CDR3aa: ASSEALLSEQY

j_gene: TRBJ2-2
v_gene: TRBV27
CDR3aa: ASRNQRQNTGELF

j_gene: TRBJ2-2
v_gene: TRBV19
CDR3aa: ASSWFVKQPHTGELF

j_gene: TRBJ2-7
v_gene: TRBV5-6
CDR3aa: ASSPWGSYEQY

j_gene: TRBJ1-2
v_gene: TRBV2
CDR3aa: ASRDKGRDGYT

j_gene: TRBJ2-5
v_gene: TRBV9
CDR3aa: ASSVGQGGTQY

j_gene: TRBJ1-2
v_gene: TRBV7-2
CDR3aa: ASSLTAGWYGYT

j_gene: TRBJ1-1
v_gene: TRBV9
CDR3aa: ASSRKGGQGTITEAF

j_gene: TRBJ1-3
v_gene: TRBV7-2
CDR3aa: ASSPRAQGHPGSGNTIY

j_gene: TRBJ1-1
v_gene: TRBV6-1
CDR3aa: AAEGSPSPPEAF

j_gene: TRBJ1-2
v_gene: TRBV10-3
CDR3aa: AISELGVGDGYT

j_gene: TRBJ1-1
v_gene: TRBV10-3
CDR3aa: AIAAQGRNTEAF

j_gene: TRBJ1-2
v_gene: TRBV6-4
CDR3aa: ASSDTTSGYT

j_gene: TRBJ2-2
v_gene: TRBV7-9
CDR3aa: ASSQSNTGELF

j_gene: TRBJ1-2
v_gene: TRBV7-9
CDR3aa: ASSLGGVDGYT

j_gene: TRBJ2-1
v_gene: TRBV2
CDR3aa: ASSVSGGAGNEQF

j_gene: TRBJ2-3
v_gene: TRBV30
CDR3aa: AWTTRSTSGGSTDTQY

j_gene: TRBJ2-3
v_gene: TRBV19
CDR3aa: ASSISGDSTDTQY

j_gene: TRBJ2-1
v_gene: TRBV14
CDR3aa: ASSRRQGRWDEQF

j_gene: TRBJ1-1
v_gene: TRBV18
CDR3aa: ASSPVDRAEAF

j_gene: TRBJ2-7
v_gene: TRBV11-2
CDR3aa: ASSHSLAGGTYEQY

j_gene: TRBJ2-1
v_gene: TRBV27
CDR3aa: ASRLQGVTYNEQF

j_gene: TRBJ2-1
v_gene: TRBV6-6
CDR3aa: ASSYRGLDNEQF

j_gene: TRBJ2-3
v_gene: TRBV9
CDR3aa: ASSVQGSADTQY

j_gene: TRBJ1-4
v_gene: TRBV19
CDR3aa: ASRARGEEKLF

j_gene: TRBJ2-1
v_gene: TRBV4-1
CDR3aa: ASSQTSGGAFEQF

j_gene: TRBJ1-1
v_gene: TRBV7-3
CDR3aa: ASTKGVDTEAF

j_gene: TRBJ2-2
v_gene: TRBV5-1
CDR3aa: ASSGLGQDRGRNTGELF

j_gene: TRBJ2-7
v_gene: TRBV6-1
CDR3aa: ASSEKRLDYEQY

j_gene: TRBJ2-1
v_gene: TRBV9
CDR3aa: ASSVEGQGTVQF

j_gene: TRBJ1-6
v_gene: TRBV5-5
CDR3aa: ASSQQGIQRSPLH

j_gene: TRBJ2-1
v_gene: TRBV6-1
CDR3aa: ASSELLLAGSYNEQF

j_gene: TRBJ2-5
v_gene: TRBV5-1
CDR3aa: ASSLALASQETQY

j_gene: TRBJ2-7
v_gene: TRBV10-2
CDR3aa: ASRTGLSSYEQY

j_gene: TRBJ2-3
v_gene: TRBV5-1
CDR3aa: ASTRGGGHDTQY

j_gene: TRBJ2-2
v_gene: TRBV27
CDR3aa: ASSLYLGGATGELF

j_gene: TRBJ2-5
v_gene: TRBV4-1
CDR3aa: ASSQAPGQGFAEQY

j_gene: TRBJ2-7
v_gene: TRBV19
CDR3aa: ASTSGNSYEQY

j_gene: TRBJ1-1
v_gene: TRBV7-3
CDR3aa: ASSLGGPNTEAF

j_gene: TRBJ2-3
v_gene: TRBV6-5
CDR3aa: ASSALGATDTQY

j_gene: TRBJ1-1
v_gene: TRBV25-1
CDR3aa: ASSVDDIAEAF

j_gene: TRBJ1-3
v_gene: TRBV6-6
CDR3aa: ASSLRDRRSGNTIY

j_gene: TRBJ2-5
v_gene: TRBV7-2
CDR3aa: ASSPPTVETQY

j_gene: TRBJ2-5
v_gene: TRBV25-1
CDR3aa: ASGRTANQETQY

j_gene: TRBJ2-5
v_gene: TRBV6-1
CDR3aa: ASSEDDVWGETQY

j_gene: TRBJ1-1
v_gene: TRBV25-1
CDR3aa: ASSEYRDGAEAF

j_gene: TRBJ1-2
v_gene: TRBV4-2
CDR3aa: ASSPTGSNYGYT

j_gene: TRBJ1-2
v_gene: TRBV6-1
CDR3aa: ASSPQGFPSGYT

j_gene: TRBJ1-3
v_gene: TRBV27
CDR3aa: ASSPLREGNTIY

j_gene: TRBJ2-2
v_gene: TRBV19
CDR3aa: ATLDRGELNTGELF